This T cell receptor beta chain was captured in a study of shared clonotypes between healthy human individuals. TCRdb's table, derived via immunoSEQ multiplex PCR, lists solely in-frame clones and lacks some. The repertoire holds 1,400,000 or so clones, with about 98.5% as singletons. The TCR sequence derives from a man aged 25-45 years in good health. Source material: naive CD4+ T cells sorted from blood. Described subset: CD45RA+ positively selected.

CDR3 in DNA: TGTGCCAGCAGCCAATTAGACCAGACGAGCTCCTACGAGCAGTACTTC. It specifies CASSQLDQTSSYEQYF. This chain uses TRBV7-9 with TRBJ2-7, with unresolved D. In germline, CDR1 is SEHNR, CDR2 FQNEAQ (reference sequence). The CDR3 sequence is 16 residues long. Trimming took off 5 bases at V and 0 bases at J, with 17 bases between the two ends.